This TCR beta chain is from a study of CD8 T cells in ankylosing spondylitis. Study outcomes and limitations: Seemingly characteristic of ankylosing spondylitis blood was a TCR beta motif consisting of fewer than 10 highly homologous variants.

TCRdb used MiXCR to reprocess the 5' RACE reads, holding one entry per CDR3 protein. Among hundreds of thousands of distinct CDR3 sequences listed, under 12% were seen once. This clonotype has ten or more counts. Its cognate antigen is unknown. This receptor was identified in a male donor with ankylosing spondylitis or in good health (not recorded which). Sequencing used blood, either unsorted or a sorted T cell fraction (not recorded which).

CDR3 nucleotides: TGCAGTGCTAGGGGGACAGGGGTCATGGGCTCTGGAAACACCATATATTTT. Its protein product is CSARGTGVMGSGNTIYF. V and J are TRBV20-1 and TRBJ1-3; 10 nucleotides match TRBD1. Germline trimming cut 3 bases from V and 0 bases from J; bases unmatched to any gene: 8. This CDR3 comprises 17 residues. Germline-derived CDR1 and CDR2 are DFQATT and SNEGSKA (reference sequence).